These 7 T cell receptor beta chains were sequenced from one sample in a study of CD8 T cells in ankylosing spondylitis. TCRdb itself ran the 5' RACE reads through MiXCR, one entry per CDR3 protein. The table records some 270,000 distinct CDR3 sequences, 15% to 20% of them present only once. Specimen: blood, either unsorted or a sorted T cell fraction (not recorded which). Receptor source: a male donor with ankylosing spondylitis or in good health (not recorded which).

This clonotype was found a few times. CDR3 nucleotide sequence: TGCAGTGCTAGACCCGGACACCAAGAGACCCAGTACTTC. Translating it yields CSARPGHQETQYF. V gene TRBV20-1 combines with J gene TRBJ2-5; D is ambiguous. V was trimmed by 2 bases and J by 0 bases, leaving 7 bases between them. Germline assignment: CDR1 DFQATT and CDR2 SNEGSKA (reference sequence). CDR3 length: 13 residues.

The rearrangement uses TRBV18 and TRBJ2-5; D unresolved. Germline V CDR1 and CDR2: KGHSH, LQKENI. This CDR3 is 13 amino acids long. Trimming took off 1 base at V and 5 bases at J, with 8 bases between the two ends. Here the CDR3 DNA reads TGTGCCAGCTCACCACTTAAGGGTGAGACCCAGTACTTC. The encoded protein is CASSPLKGETQYF.

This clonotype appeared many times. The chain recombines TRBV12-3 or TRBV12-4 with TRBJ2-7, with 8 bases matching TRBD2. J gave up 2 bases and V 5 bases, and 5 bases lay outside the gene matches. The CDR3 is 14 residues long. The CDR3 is CASSRTSPPYEQYF. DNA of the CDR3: TGTGCCAGCAGTCGGACTAGCCCCCCCTACGAGCAGTACTTC.

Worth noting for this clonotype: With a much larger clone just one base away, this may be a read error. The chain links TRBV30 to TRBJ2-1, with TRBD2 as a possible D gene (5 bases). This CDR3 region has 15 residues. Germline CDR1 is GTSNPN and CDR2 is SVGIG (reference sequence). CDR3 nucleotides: TGTGCCTGGATGGAGTGGGAGAGCTCCTACAATAAGCAGTTCTTC. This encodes CAWMEWESSYNKQFF. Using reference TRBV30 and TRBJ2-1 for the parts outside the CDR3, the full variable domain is SQTIHQWPATLVQPVGSPLSLECTVEGTSNPNLYWYRQAAGRGLQLLFYSVGIGQISSEVPQNLSASRPQDRQFILSSKKLLLSDSGFYLCAWMEWESSYNKQFFGPGTRLTVL.

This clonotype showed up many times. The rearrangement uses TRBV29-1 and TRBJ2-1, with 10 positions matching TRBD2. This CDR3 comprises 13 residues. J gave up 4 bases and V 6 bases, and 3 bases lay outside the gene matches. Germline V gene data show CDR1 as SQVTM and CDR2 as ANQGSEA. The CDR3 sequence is CSVLLAGYNEQFF. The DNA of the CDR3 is TGCAGCGTCCTACTAGCGGGATACAATGAGCAGTTCTTC.

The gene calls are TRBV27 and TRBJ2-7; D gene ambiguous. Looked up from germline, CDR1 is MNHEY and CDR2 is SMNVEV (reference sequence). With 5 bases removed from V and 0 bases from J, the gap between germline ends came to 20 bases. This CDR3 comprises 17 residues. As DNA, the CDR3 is TGTGCCAGCAGTCCCGAATGGGCGGTGTCCAGCTCCTACGAGCAGTACTTC. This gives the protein CASSPEWAVSSSYEQYF.

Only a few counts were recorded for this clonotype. CDR3 in DNA: TGTGCCAGCAGTTTATGGGATATTGTGGGTCAGCGGGCCTACGAGCAGTACTTC. It yields the protein CASSLWDIVGQRAYEQYF. V and J are TRBV28 and TRBJ2-7, with TRBD2 as a possible D gene (6 bases). The CDR3 runs 18 residues. V lost 0 bases to trimming and J lost 2 bases, with 20 bases between them. The germline gives CDR1 MDHEN, CDR2 SYDVKM.